The T cell receptor beta chain under discussion was sequenced for a study of beta chain features in type 1 diabetes. Study-level background: Age, gender and cell yields were alike across patients and healthy donors. Findings and limits, study-wide: Shorter templates might be favored by PCR, equally in patients and controls. In all four CD4+ subsets, TCRB CDR3 length was significantly, moderately reduced in type 1 diabetes.

V gave up 2 bases and J gave up 4 bases, with 11 bases separating them. CDR3 length: 15 amino acids. Germline CDR1 and CDR2: LGHNA and YNFKEQ. Expressed TCRB transcripts were sequenced, since all the RNA that had been isolated was reverse transcribed. Repertoires were generated with immunoSEQ multiplex PCR, while TCRdb's copy carries only in-frame clones and drops some. Among roughly 50,000 clones, under 60% were seen once, and the ten largest hold 2.6%. Remarks on this clone: Its specificity is not known.

This TCR was sampled from a woman aged 35 to 49 with type 1 diabetes. Sequencing input: Tregs from blood. This chain uses TRBV4-2 with TRBJ2-2; perhaps TRBD2 as D (5 bases). In nucleotides, the CDR3 is TGTGCCAGCAGCCAATCCGGGGTTTCCACCGGGGAGCTGTTTTTT. Translation gives CASSQSGVSTGELFF.